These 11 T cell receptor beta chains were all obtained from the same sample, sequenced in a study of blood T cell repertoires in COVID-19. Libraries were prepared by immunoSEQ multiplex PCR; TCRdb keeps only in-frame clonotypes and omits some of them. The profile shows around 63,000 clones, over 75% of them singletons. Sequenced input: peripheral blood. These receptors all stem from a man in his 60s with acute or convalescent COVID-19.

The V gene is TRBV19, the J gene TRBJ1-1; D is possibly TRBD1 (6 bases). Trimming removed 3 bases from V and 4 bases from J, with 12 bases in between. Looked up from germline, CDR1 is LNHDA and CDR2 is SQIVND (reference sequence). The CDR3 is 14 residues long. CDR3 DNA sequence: TGTGCCAGTAGTATGGCCAGGGGCAGCACTGAAGCTTTCTTT. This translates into CASSMARGSTEAFF.

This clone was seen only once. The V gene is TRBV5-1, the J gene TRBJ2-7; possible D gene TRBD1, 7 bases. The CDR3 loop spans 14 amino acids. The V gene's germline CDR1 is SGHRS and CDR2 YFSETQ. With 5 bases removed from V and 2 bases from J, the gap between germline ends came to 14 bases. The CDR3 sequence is CASSRGTETYEQYF. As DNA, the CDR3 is TGCGCCAGCAGTCGCGGGACAGAGACCTACGAGCAGTACTTC.

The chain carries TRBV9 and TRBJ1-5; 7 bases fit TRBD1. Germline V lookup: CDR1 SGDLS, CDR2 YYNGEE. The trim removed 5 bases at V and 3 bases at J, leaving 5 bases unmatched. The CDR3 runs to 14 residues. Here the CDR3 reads CASSGGQSNQPQHF. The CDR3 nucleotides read TGTGCCAGCAGTGGGGGACAGTCCAATCAGCCCCAGCATTTT.

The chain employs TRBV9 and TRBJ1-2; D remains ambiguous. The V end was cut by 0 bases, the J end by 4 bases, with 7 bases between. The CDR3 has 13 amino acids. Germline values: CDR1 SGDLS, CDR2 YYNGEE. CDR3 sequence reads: CASSVGARYGYTF. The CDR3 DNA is TGTGCCAGCAGCGTAGGGGCCCGCTATGGCTACACCTTC.

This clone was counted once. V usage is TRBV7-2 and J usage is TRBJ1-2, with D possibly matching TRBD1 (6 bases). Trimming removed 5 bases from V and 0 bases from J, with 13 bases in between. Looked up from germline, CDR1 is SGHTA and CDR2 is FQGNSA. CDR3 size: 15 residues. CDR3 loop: CASSAQGSANYGYTF. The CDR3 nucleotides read TGTGCCAGCAGCGCCCAGGGGAGCGCTAACTATGGCTACACCTTC.

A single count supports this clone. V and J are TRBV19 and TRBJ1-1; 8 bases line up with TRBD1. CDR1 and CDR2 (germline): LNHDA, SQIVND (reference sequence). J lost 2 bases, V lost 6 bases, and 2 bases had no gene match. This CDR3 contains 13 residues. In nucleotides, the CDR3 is TGTGCCAGTAGCGACAGGGGAAACACTGAAGCTTTCTTT. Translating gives CASSDRGNTEAFF.

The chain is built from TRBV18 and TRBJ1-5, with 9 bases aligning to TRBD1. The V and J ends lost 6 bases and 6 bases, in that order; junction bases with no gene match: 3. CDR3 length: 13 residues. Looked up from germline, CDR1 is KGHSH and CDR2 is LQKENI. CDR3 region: CASSVTGGQPQHF. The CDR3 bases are TGTGCCAGCTCCGTGACAGGGGGTCAGCCCCAGCATTTT.

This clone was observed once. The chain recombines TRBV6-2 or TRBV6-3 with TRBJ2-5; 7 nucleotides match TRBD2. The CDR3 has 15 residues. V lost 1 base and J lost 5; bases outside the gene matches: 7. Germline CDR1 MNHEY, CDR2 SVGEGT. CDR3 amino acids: CASSYWDYSRETQYF. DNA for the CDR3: TGTGCCAGCAGTTACTGGGACTACTCAAGGGAGACCCAGTACTTC.

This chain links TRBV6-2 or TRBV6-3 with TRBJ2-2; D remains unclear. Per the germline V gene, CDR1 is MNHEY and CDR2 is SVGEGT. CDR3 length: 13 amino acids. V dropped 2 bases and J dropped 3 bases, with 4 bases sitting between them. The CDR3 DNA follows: TGTGCCAGCAGTTACCCTTACACCGGGGAGCTGTTTTTT. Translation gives CASSYPYTGELFF.

The CDR3 DNA reads TGTGCCAGCAGCCCGGGGGGGGCAGTGACCGGGGAGCTGTTTTTT. It translates to CASSPGGAVTGELFF. V usage is TRBV21-1 and J usage is TRBJ2-2; the table's D call TRBD2 went unverified against the DNA. TRBV21-1 is a documented pseudogene. The CDR3 runs to 15 residues.

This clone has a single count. In DNA, the CDR3 is TGTGCCAGCAGTCCCCCGGGAGCAGCTAATGAAAAACTGTTTTTT. Translating gives CASSPPGAANEKLFF. The gene calls are TRBV28 and TRBJ1-4, with D unclear. The germline CDR1 and CDR2 sequences are MDHEN and SYDVKM. The CDR3 consists of 15 residues. V was cut by 5 bases and J by 3 bases, with 13 bases left in between. The full variable domain, in which reference TRBV28 and TRBJ1-4 provide the parts outside the CDR3, is DVKVTQSSRYLVKRTGEKVFLECVQDMDHENMFWYRQDPGLGLRLIYFSYDVKMKEKGDIPEGYSVSREKKERFSLILESASTNQTSMYLCASSPPGAANEKLFFGSGTQLSVL.